This TCR beta chain was identified in a study of control samples from healthy donors and cancer patients. Sequenced by immunoSEQ multiplex PCR; TCRdb stores in-frame clones only, minus some. Among around 100,000 clones listed, roughly 84% were seen once. CDR1 and CDR2 (germline): SGHRS, YFSETQ. CDR3 length: 19 residues. V dropped 4 bases and J dropped 10; count of bases not matched to a gene: 19. The receptor was isolated from a woman in her fifties or sixties in good health. This chain uses TRBV5-1 with TRBJ2-1; 14 bases line up with TRBD2. Material for sequencing was blood. In DNA form, the CDR3 reads TGCGCCAGCAGCCCCCGGACAGGAGCCGGGACTAGCGGGAGCAGGGAGCAGTTCTTC. Its protein product is CASSPRTGAGTSGSREQFF.